Given below is one TCR beta chain in context. Germline CDR1 and CDR2: SGHTA and FQGTGA. The CDR3 sequence is 13 residues long. The V end lost 5 bases, the J end lost 4 bases, and 9 bases lay between the germline ends. The study ran its PCR with 60 Vbeta and 13 Jbeta primers. This table comes from immunoSEQ multiplex PCR, and its TCRdb copy is limited to in-frame clones, with some not included. The data contain under 250,000 clones, approximately 80% of them singletons. The data originate from a study of cytomegalovirus exposure and HLA in healthy donors. This TCR was sampled from a woman in her sixties or seventies in good health and CMV-seropositive. V gene TRBV7-3 combines with J gene TRBJ2-1; D possibly corresponds to TRBD2 (6 bases). The sample taken for sequencing was PBMCs. The CDR3 region is CASSPGTYNEQFF. The CDR3 DNA is TGTGCCAGCAGCCCCGGGACTTACAATGAGCAGTTCTTC.